The clone carrying this T cell receptor beta chain was seen ten or more times. The entry originates in a study of T cell repertoires in cytomegalovirus infection. TCRdb redid the calling of the reads with MiXCR, one entry per CDR3 protein. The repertoire holds 200,000 to 300,000 distinct CDR3 sequences, approximately 13% seen once, with 1.5% to 2% in the top ten. V was cut by 6 bases and J by 0 bases, with 17 bases left in between. Germline CDR1 is SEHNR and CDR2 is FQNEAQ (reference sequence). This CDR3 region has 17 residues. The receptor's source is a human donor in good health (CMV status not recorded). Some clones in this sample may be carry-over from other donors' samples. The sample comprised PBMCs. J is TRBJ2-2 and V is TRBV7-9; no clear D. CDR3 in amino acids: CASRPSATFANTGELFF. The CDR3 DNA follows: TGTGCCAGCAGACCGAGTGCGACATTCGCGAACACCGGGGAGCTGTTTTTT.